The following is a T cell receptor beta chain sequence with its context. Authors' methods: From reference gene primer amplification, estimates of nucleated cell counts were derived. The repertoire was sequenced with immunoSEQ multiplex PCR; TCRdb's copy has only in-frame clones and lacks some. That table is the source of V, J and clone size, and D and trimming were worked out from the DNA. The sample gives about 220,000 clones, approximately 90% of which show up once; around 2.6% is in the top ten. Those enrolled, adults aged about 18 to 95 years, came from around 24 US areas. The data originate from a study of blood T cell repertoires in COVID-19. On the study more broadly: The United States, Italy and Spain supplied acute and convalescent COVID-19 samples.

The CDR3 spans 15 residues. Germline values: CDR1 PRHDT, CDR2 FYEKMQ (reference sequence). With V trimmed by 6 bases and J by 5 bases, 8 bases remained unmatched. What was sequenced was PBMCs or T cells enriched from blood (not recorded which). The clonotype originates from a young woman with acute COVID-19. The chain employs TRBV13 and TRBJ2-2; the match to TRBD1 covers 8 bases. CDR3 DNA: TGTGCCAGCAGTTTTGACAGGGGAGTAACCGGGGAGCTGTTTTTT. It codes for CASSFDRGVTGELFF.